This record concerns one T cell receptor beta chain sequence. Trimming left V 5 bases short and J 4 bases short, with 8 bases between. The CDR3 is made up of 12 amino acids. Germline V gene data show CDR1 as MNHEY and CDR2 as SVGAGI. This specimen comes from a study of blood T cell repertoires in COVID-19. Background on the study: Samples came from the United States, Italy and Spain, spanning acute and convalescent COVID-19.

Assay used: immunoSEQ multiplex PCR; TCRdb lists only in-frame clones, some missing. This sample yields 65,000 to 100,000 clones, of which about 80% are seen a single time; 10% to 15% belongs to the top ten. The receptor's source is a human donor in a cohort sampled during active COVID-19. Sequencing was carried out using peripheral blood. The J gene is TRBJ2-5, the V gene TRBV6-5, with unresolved D. In DNA, the CDR3 is TGTGCCAGCAGTCTAACCCCAGAGACCCAGTACTTC. It specifies CASSLTPETQYF.